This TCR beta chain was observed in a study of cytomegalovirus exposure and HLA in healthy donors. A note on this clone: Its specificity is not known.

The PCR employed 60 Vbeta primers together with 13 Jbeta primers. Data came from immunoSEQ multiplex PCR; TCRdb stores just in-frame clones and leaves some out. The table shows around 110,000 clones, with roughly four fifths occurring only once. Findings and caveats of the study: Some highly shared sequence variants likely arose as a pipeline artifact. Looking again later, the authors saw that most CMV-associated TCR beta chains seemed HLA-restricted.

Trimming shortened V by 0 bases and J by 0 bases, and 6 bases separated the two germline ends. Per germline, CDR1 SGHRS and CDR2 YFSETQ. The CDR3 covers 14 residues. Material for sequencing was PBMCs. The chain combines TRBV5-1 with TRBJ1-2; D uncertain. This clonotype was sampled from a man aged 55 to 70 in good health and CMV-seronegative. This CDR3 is CASSLGTPNYGYTF. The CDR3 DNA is TGCGCCAGCAGCTTGGGTACACCTAACTATGGCTACACCTTC.